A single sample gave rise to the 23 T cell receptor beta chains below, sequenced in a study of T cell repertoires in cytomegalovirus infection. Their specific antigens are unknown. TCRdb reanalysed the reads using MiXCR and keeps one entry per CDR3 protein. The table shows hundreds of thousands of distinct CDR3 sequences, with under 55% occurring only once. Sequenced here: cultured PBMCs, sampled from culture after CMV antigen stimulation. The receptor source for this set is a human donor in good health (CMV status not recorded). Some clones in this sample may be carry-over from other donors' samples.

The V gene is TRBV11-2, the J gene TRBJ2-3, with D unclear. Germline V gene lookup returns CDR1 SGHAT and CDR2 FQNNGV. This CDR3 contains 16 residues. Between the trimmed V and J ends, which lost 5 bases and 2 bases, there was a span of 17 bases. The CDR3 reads CASSQTEWGTTDTQYF. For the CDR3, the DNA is TGTGCCAGCAGCCAAACCGAGTGGGGAACCACAGATACGCAGTATTTT.

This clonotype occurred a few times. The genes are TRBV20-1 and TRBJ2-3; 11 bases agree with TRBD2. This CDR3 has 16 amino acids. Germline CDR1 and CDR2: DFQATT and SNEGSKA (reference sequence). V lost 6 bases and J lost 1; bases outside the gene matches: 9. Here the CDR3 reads CSALGLAGLRTDTQYF. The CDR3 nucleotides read TGCAGTGCCCTAGGACTAGCGGGTCTTCGCACAGATACGCAGTATTTT.

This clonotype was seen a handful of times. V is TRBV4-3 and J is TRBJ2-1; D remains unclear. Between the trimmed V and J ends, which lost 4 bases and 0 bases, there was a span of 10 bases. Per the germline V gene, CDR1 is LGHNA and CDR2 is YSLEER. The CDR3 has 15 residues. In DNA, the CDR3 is TGCGCCAGCAGCCTAGCACCCTTCTCCTACAATGAGCAGTTCTTC. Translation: CASSLAPFSYNEQFF.

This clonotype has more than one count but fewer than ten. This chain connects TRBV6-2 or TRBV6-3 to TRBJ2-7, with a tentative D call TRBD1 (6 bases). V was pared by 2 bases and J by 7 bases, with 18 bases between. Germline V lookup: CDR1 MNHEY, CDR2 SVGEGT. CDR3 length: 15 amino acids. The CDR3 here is CASSYHRVRLWEQYF. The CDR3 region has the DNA TGTGCCAGCAGTTACCACAGGGTCCGGTTGTGGGAGCAGTACTTC.

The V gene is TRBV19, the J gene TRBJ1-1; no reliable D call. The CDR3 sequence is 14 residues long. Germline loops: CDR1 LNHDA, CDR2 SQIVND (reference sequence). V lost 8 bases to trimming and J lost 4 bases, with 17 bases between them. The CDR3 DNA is TGTGCCAGTCGAGCCTGGGCCAGAAGCACTGAAGCTTTCTTT. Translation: CASRAWARSTEAFF.

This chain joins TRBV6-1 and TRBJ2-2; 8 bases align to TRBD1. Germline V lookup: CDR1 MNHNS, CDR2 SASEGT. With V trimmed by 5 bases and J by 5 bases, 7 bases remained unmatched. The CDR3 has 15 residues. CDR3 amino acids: CASSLRQGKTGELFF. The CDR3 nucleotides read TGTGCCAGCAGTCTACGACAGGGGAAAACCGGGGAGCTGTTTTTT.

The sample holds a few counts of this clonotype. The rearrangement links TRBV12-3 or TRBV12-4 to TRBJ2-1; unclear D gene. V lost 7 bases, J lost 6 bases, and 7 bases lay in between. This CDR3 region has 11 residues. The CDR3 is CASMSSNEQFF. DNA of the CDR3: TGTGCCAGCATGAGTAGCAATGAGCAGTTCTTC.

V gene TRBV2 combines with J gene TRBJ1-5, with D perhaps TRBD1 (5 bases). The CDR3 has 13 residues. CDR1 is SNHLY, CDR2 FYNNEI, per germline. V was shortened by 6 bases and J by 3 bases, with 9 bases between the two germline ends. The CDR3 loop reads CASRDRNNQPQHF. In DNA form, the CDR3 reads TGTGCCAGCAGAGACAGAAACAATCAGCCCCAGCATTTT.

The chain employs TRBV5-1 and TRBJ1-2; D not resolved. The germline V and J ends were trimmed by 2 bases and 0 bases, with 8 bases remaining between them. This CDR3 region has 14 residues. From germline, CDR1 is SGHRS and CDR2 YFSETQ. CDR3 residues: CASSLTTTNYGYTF. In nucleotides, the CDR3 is TGCGCCAGCAGCTTAACAACCACTAACTATGGCTACACCTTC. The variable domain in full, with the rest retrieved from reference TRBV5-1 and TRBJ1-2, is KAGVTQTPRYLIKTRGQQVTLSCSPISGHRSVSWYQQTPGQGLQFLFEYFSETQRNKGNFPGRFSGRQFSNSRSEMNVSTLELGDSALYLCASSLTTTNYGYTFGSGTRLTVV.

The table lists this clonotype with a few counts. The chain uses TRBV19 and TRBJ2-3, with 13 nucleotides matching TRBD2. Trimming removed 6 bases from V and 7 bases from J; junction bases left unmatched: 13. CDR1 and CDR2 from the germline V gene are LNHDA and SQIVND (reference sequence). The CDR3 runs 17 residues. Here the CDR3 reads CASSRTSGGSGSNTQYF. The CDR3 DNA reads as TGTGCCAGTAGCCGGACTAGCGGGGGATCGGGGTCGAATACGCAGTATTTT.

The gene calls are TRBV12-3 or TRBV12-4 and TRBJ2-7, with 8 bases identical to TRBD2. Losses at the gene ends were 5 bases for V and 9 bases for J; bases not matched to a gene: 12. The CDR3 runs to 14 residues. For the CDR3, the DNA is TGTGCCAGCAGTCCTCCCCGGGAGGGATATGGGCAGTACTTC. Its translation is CASSPPREGYGQYF.

The chain's CDR3 is CASSLTSRVLDTEAFF. The CDR3 bases are TGTGCCAGCAGTCTAACTTCTCGGGTTTTGGACACTGAAGCTTTCTTT. The J gene is TRBJ1-1, the V gene TRBV6-5; D remains unclear. The germline V gene encodes CDR1 MNHEY and CDR2 SVGAGI. The CDR3 totals 16 residues. Trimming shortened V by 5 bases and J by 3 bases, and 19 bases separated the two germline ends.

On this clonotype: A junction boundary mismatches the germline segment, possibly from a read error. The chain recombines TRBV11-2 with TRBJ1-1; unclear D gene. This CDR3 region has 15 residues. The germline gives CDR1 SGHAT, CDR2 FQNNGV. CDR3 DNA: TGTGCGAGCAGAAAGAGCGGGCAGTTGAACACTGAAGCTTTCTTT. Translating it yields CASRKSGQLNTEAFF.

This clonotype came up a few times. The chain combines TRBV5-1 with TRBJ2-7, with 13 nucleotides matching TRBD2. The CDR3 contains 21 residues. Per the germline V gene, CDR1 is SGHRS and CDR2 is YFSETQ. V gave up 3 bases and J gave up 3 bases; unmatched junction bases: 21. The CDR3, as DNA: TGCGCCAGCAGCTCGCACCCCACTAGCGGGAGGGCCAATACAATCTTCTACGAGCAGTACTTC. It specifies CASSSHPTSGRANTIFYEQYF.

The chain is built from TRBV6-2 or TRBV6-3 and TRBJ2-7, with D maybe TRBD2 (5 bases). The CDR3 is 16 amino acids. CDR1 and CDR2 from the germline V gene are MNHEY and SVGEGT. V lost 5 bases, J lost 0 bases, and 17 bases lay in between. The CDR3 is CASSPRYSGYSYEQYF. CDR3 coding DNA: TGTGCCAGCAGTCCCCGGTACAGCGGTTACTCCTACGAGCAGTACTTC.

This chain's CDR3 is CAIGLAGKEGEQFF. The DNA for the CDR3 is TGTGCCATAGGACTAGCGGGGAAAGAGGGGGAGCAGTTCTTC. The rearrangement joins TRBV10-3 to TRBJ2-1; 12 nucleotides match TRBD2. CDR1 and CDR2 (germline): ENHRY, SYGVKD. The ends lost 9 bases at V and 10 bases at J; junction bases unmatched: 10. The CDR3 consists of 14 residues.

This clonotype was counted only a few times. In DNA, the CDR3 is TGCAGCGTTGAAGACTCCACTGAAGCTTTCTTT. Encoded protein: CSVEDSTEAFF. The V and J genes are TRBV29-1 and TRBJ1-1; no clear D gene. Germline-derived CDR1 and CDR2 are SQVTM and ANQGSEA. The CDR3 covers 11 residues. Between the trimmed V and J ends, which lost 0 bases and 4 bases, there was a span of 3 bases.

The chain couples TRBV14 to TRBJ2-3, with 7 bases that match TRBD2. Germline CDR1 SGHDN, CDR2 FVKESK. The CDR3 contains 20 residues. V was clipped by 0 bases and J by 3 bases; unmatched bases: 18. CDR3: CASSQDTGYGGIGLTDTQYF. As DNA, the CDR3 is TGTGCCAGCAGCCAAGATACCGGATACGGGGGGATCGGCTTGACAGATACGCAGTATTTT. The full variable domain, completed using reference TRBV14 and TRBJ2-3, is EAGVTQFPSHSVIEKGQTVTLRCDPISGHDNLYWYRRVMGKEIKFLLHFVKESKQDESGMPNNRFLAERTGGTYSTLKVQPAELEDSGVYFCASSQDTGYGGIGLTDTQYFGPGTRLTVL.

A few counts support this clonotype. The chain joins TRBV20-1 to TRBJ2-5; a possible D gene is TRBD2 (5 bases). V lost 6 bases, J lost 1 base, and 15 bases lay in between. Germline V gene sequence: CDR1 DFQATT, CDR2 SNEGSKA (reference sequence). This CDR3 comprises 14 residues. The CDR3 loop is CSARKATIQETQYF. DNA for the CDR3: TGCAGTGCCAGGAAGGCGACTATCCAAGAGACCCAGTACTTC.

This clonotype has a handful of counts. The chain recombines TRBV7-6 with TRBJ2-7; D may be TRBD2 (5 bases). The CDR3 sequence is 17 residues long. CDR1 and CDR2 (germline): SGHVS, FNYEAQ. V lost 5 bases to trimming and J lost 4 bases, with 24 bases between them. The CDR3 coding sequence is TGTGCCAGCAGCCCTCCCAGTAGTTCGAGCGGCACTTACGAGCAGTACTTC. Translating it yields CASSPPSSSSGTYEQYF. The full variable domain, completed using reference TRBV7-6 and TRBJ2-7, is GAGVSQSPRYKVTKRGQDVALRCDPISGHVSLYWYRQALGQGPEFLTYFNYEAQQDKSGLPNDRFSAERPEGSISTLTIQRTEQRDSAMYRCASSPPSSSSGTYEQYFGPGTRLTVT.

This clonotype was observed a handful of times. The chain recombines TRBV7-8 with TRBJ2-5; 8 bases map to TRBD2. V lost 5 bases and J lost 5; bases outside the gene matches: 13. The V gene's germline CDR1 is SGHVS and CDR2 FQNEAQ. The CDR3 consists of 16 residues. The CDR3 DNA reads TGTGCCAGCAGCCCGCGGACTAGCCCTCCCGGGGAGACCCAGTACTTC. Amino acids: CASSPRTSPPGETQYF.

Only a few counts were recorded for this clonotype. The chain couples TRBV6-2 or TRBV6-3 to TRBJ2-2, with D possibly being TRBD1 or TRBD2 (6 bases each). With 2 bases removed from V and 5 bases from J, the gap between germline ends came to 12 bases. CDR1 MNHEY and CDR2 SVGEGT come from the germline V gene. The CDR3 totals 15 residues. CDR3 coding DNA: TGTGCCAGCAGTTACCGCGGGACAACAACCGGGGAGCTGTTTTTT. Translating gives CASSYRGTTTGELFF.

The CDR3 DNA follows: TGTGCCAGCAGCTTAGTATATACTAGCGGTGACAATGAGCAGTTCTTC. Amino acids: CASSLVYTSGDNEQFF. This chain links TRBV7-6 with TRBJ2-1, with TRBD2 matching 8 bases. Germline V gives CDR1 SGHVS, CDR2 FNYEAQ. V gave up 1 base and J gave up 5 bases; unmatched junction bases: 7. This CDR3 contains 16 residues. The full variable domain, completed using reference TRBV7-6 and TRBJ2-1, is GAGVSQSPRYKVTKRGQDVALRCDPISGHVSLYWYRQALGQGPEFLTYFNYEAQQDKSGLPNDRFSAERPEGSISTLTIQRTEQRDSAMYRCASSLVYTSGDNEQFFGPGTRLTVL.